This TCR beta chain was retrieved from a study of response to subunit inactivated influenza vaccine. This clonotype was found a few times. Its matching antigen is unknown. Findings of the study overall: It was the authors' suggestion that each seasonal influenza vaccination recruits few new T cells.

V gave up 0 bases and J gave up 4 bases, with 9 bases separating them. This CDR3 is built from 13 residues. Germline loops: CDR1 SQVTM, CDR2 ANQGSEA. TCRdb independently ran MiXCR on the RT-PCR reads; one entry per CDR3 protein. Here the sample spans hundreds of thousands of distinct CDR3 sequences, about a sixth being singletons. This clonotype was sampled from a man between 50 and 59 years old who received an inactivated influenza vaccine. The chain employs TRBV29-1 and TRBJ1-2, with D tentatively TRBD1 (5 bases). The sample consisted of PBMCs from blood, taken 11 to 12 days after vaccination. CDR3 sequence: CSVEDGAGYGYTF. DNA of the CDR3: TGCAGCGTTGAAGATGGGGCAGGCTATGGCTACACCTTC.